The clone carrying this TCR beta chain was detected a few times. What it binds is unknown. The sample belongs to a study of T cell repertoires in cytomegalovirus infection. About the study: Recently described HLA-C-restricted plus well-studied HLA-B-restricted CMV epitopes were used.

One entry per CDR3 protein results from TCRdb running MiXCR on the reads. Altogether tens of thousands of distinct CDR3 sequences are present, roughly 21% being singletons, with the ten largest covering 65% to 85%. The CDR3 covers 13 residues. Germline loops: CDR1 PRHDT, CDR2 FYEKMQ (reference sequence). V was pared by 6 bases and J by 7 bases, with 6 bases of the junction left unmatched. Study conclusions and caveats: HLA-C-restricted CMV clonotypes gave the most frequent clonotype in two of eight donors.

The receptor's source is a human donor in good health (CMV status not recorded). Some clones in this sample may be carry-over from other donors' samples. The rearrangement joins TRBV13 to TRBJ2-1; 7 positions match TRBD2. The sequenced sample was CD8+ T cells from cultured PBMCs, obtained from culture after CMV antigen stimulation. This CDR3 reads CASSYFGGNEQFF. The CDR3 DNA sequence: TGTGCCAGCAGTTACTTCGGGGGGAATGAGCAGTTCTTC.